This T cell receptor beta chain emerged from a study of PD-1 blockade in mismatch repair-deficient tumors. Study details: Enrolled about 2012-2017, patients had progressing, pretreated mismatch repair-deficient cancers of 11 to 13 types. Points from the study as a whole: After pembrolizumab, tumor-resident clones rose rapidly, then generally contracted before radiologic responses.

PCR or immunohistochemistry showed mismatch repair deficiency in every enrolled patient. A few pembrolizumab responders had their TCRs sequenced. With 2 bases removed from V and 2 bases from J, the gap between germline ends came to 4 bases. The CDR3 length is 13 residues. From germline, CDR1 is SGHVS and CDR2 FNYEAQ. Sequenced by immunoSEQ multiplex PCR; TCRdb stores in-frame clones only, minus some. Found here are 40,000 or so clones, around four fifths of them singletons; the top ten hold about 1%. To note about this clone: Its target is unknown.

The gene calls are TRBV7-6 and TRBJ1-3; D uncertain. The TCR was taken from an adult with mismatch repair-deficient cancer. This material consisted of PBMCs, taken roughly 40 weeks after starting pembrolizumab. The CDR3 sequence: CASSLWPGNTIYF. CDR3 sequence (DNA): TGTGCCAGCAGCTTATGGCCTGGAAACACCATATATTTT.